A single sample is the source of the 18 T cell receptor beta chains below, sequenced in a study of T cell changes during pregnancy in multiple sclerosis. Clones were read by immunoSEQ multiplex PCR, and TCRdb kept only the in-frame ones, dropping some. The table lists under 45,000 clones, roughly 88% of them singletons. Specimen: peripheral blood, collected in the second trimester of pregnancy. These receptors were collected from a female donor in good health, enrolled as a control in a pregnancy study.

V usage is TRBV20-1 and J usage is TRBJ2-3, with TRBD2 as a possible D gene (6 bases). CDR1 is DFQATT and CDR2 is SNEGSKA in the germline V gene (reference sequence). The V gene lost 4 bases and the J gene lost 7 bases, with 9 bases spanning the gap. This CDR3 comprises 11 residues. The chain's CDR3 is CSATTSNTQYF. The CDR3 bases are TGCAGTGCTACGACTAGTAATACGCAGTATTTT.

This chain uses TRBV5-5 with TRBJ2-7; D possibly corresponds to TRBD1 (5 bases). Germline V lookup: CDR1 SGHKS, CDR2 YYEKEE (reference sequence). The CDR3 totals 15 residues. The germline V and J ends were trimmed by 2 bases and 1 base, with 13 bases remaining between them. The CDR3 region has the DNA TGTGCCAGCAGCTTTTCTAACAGGCCTTCCTACGAGCAGTACTTC. This gives the protein CASSFSNRPSYEQYF.

The rearrangement joins TRBV5-4 to TRBJ2-3; TRBD2 agrees at 7 bases. The CDR3 loop spans 16 amino acids. Germline V gives CDR1 SGHNT, CDR2 YYREEE (reference sequence). Trimming removed 7 bases from V and 7 bases from J; junction bases left unmatched: 18. The CDR3, as DNA: TGTGCCAGCGCTCCCGGGGGGAGTTTAGTTCGAAATACGCAGTATTTT. It translates to CASAPGGSLVRNTQYF.

V usage is TRBV29-1 and J usage is TRBJ1-2, with 9 bases lining up with TRBD1. Germline values: CDR1 SQVTM, CDR2 ANQGSEA. V gave up 0 bases and J gave up 0 bases; unmatched junction bases: 11. The CDR3 runs to 18 residues. The CDR3 here is CSVEDWTGEGSANYGYTF. CDR3 DNA: TGCAGCGTTGAAGACTGGACAGGGGAGGGGTCCGCTAACTATGGCTACACCTTC.

The chain links TRBV7-2 to TRBJ2-2, with TRBD2 matching over 9 bases. After removal of 1 base from V and 6 bases from J, the junction contained 9 bases not matched to a gene. Germline V gene data show CDR1 as SGHTA and CDR2 as FQGNSA. The CDR3 runs 17 residues. The CDR3 nucleotides read TGTGCCAGCAGCTTAGAGTTGGGCGGGGGGGCCCCCGGGGAGCTGTTTTTT. The encoded protein is CASSLELGGGAPGELFF.

The rearrangement uses TRBV14 and TRBJ1-6; D is ambiguous. Trimming took off 3 bases at V and 17 bases at J, with 11 bases between the two ends. The germline gives CDR1 SGHDN, CDR2 FVKESK. CDR3 size: 11 residues. CDR3 sequence reads: CASSQGRKVHF. CDR3 nucleotides: TGTGCCAGCAGCCAGGGGAGAAAAGTCCACTTT.

Written as DNA, the CDR3 is TGTGCCAGCAGCTTAGCGCATGGACAGCCGGCCGGGGAGCTGTTTTTT. Translation gives CASSLAHGQPAGELFF. The V and J genes are TRBV7-2 and TRBJ2-2; a weak D match, TRBD1 (6 bases). V lost 0 bases and J lost 6, with 14 bases in between. Germline CDR1 is SGHTA and CDR2 is FQGNSA. The CDR3 runs to 16 residues.

V and J are TRBV9 and TRBJ2-2; TRBD1 might be the D (6 bases). The CDR3 sequence is 16 residues long. Trimming shortened V by 3 bases and J by 6 bases, and 18 bases separated the two germline ends. Germline values: CDR1 SGDLS, CDR2 YYNGEE. CDR3 sequence reads: CASSEQGRPEPGELFF. The CDR3 DNA reads as TGTGCCAGCAGCGAACAGGGCCGCCCGGAGCCCGGGGAGCTGTTTTTT.

This chain joins TRBV10-3 and TRBJ2-3; 12 nucleotides align to TRBD1. Looked up from germline, CDR1 is ENHRY and CDR2 is SYGVKD. This CDR3 has 15 amino acids. J was trimmed by 4 bases and V by 7 bases; bases with no gene match: 6. The CDR3, as DNA: TGTGCCATCAAGGGACAGGGGGCTGTGTCAGATACGCAGTATTTT. Amino acids: CAIKGQGAVSDTQYF.

The chain has TRBV27 and TRBJ1-1; a weak D match, TRBD1 (6 bases). This CDR3 has 16 residues. Germline V CDR1 and CDR2: MNHEY, SMNVEV (reference sequence). V shed 3 bases and J shed 2 bases, with 16 bases lying between them. DNA of the CDR3: TGTGCCAGCAGTTTCCGCGCGCTACAGGGTAACACTGAAGCTTTCTTT. Translation: CASSFRALQGNTEAFF.

This rearrangement joins TRBV6-5 to TRBJ2-5; weak D call: TRBD2 (5 bases). CDR1 MNHEY and CDR2 SVGAGI come from the germline V gene. The germline V and J ends were trimmed by 0 bases and 3 bases, with 8 bases remaining between them. The CDR3 runs 14 residues. CDR3 DNA sequence: TGTGCCAGCAGTTACTCGAACGGGGAAGAGACCCAGTACTTC. This encodes CASSYSNGEETQYF.

The chain joins TRBV6-6 to TRBJ1-1; D might be TRBD1 (6 bases). This CDR3 is 14 amino acids long. Between the trimmed V and J ends, which lost 10 bases and 5 bases, there was a span of 20 bases. Germline loops: CDR1 MNHNY, CDR2 SVGAGI (reference sequence). Here the CDR3 DNA reads TGTGCCACGCATTTACCAGGGGATGGGACTGAAGCTTTCTTT. Its translation is CATHLPGDGTEAFF.

V gene TRBV6-6 combines with J gene TRBJ2-7; 12 positions agree with TRBD2. CDR1 is MNHNY and CDR2 is SVGAGI in the germline V gene (reference sequence). There are 15 residues in the CDR3. Germline trimming cut 8 bases from V and 5 bases from J; bases unmatched to any gene: 10. For the CDR3, the DNA is TGTGCCAGCTCCCCGGCTAGCGGGGGGGATGACGAGCAGTACTTC. This sequence encodes CASSPASGGDDEQYF.

The chain combines TRBV4-1 with TRBJ1-1; a possible D gene is TRBD1 (5 bases). The CDR3 runs 13 residues. Germline V lookup: CDR1 MGHRA, CDR2 YSYEKL. V gave up 1 base and J gave up 5 bases, with 8 bases separating them. The CDR3 spells CASSQAGETEAFF. Here the CDR3 DNA reads TGCGCCAGCAGCCAAGCGGGGGAGACTGAAGCTTTCTTT.

This clone has a single count. The chain links TRBV1 to TRBJ2-7; the table calls TRBD2, which could not be checked here. TRBV1 corresponds to a pseudogene. This CDR3 comprises 15 residues. The CDR3 sequence: CTSSQDPLARYEQYF. CDR3 sequence (DNA): TGCACCAGCAGCCAAGATCCCCTAGCCCGCTACGAGCAGTACTTC.

V gene TRBV6-1 combines with J gene TRBJ2-7; 8 positions agree with TRBD1. Trimming took 4 bases from V and 4 from J; bases not matched to a gene: 6. The germline gives CDR1 MNHNS, CDR2 SASEGT. This CDR3 has 14 amino acids. CDR3 amino acids: CASSAGQDGYEQYF. The CDR3 DNA is TGTGCCAGCAGTGCGGGACAGGATGGGTACGAGCAGTACTTC.

The chain employs TRBV28 and TRBJ1-2, with 8 nucleotides matching TRBD1. This CDR3 has 14 amino acids. Germline-derived CDR1 and CDR2 are MDHEN and SYDVKM. V lost 5 bases and J lost 2; bases outside the gene matches: 4. The CDR3: CASSPRTGNYGYTF. DNA for the CDR3: TGTGCCAGCAGTCCTCGGACAGGGAACTATGGCTACACCTTC.

The chain is built from TRBV5-1 and TRBJ2-1, with 7 bases aligning to TRBD1. The CDR3 runs 17 residues. Germline V gene sequence: CDR1 SGHRS, CDR2 YFSETQ. The V and J ends lost 4 bases and 1 base, in that order; junction bases with no gene match: 11. The CDR3: CASSQSNTGDSYNEQFF. The CDR3 nucleotides read TGCGCCAGCAGCCAGTCAAATACAGGGGATTCCTACAATGAGCAGTTCTTC.